The 29 T cell receptor beta chains below were found in one sample sequenced in a study of cytomegalovirus exposure and HLA in healthy donors (dated by TCRdb to 2015 to 2018). Libraries were built with the immunoSEQ multiplex PCR assay. The multiplex PCR relied on a mix of 60 forward primers for TCR Vbeta segments and 13 reverse primers for TCR Jbeta segments. What TCRdb holds here is the immuneACCESS table cut down to in-frame rearrangements. Part of the clones is not present; checked against another copy, under half of the missing clones reflect an unresolved V gene, and the others are unexplained. The table for this sample lists about 200,000 clones; approximately 70% of them were counted only once. About 3% of the sample is held by the ten biggest clonotypes. The sample consisted of PBMCs. The receptors here all came from a man aged 35 to 55 in good health and CMV-seropositive.

This chain connects TRBV5-6 to TRBJ2-1; 9 bases are shared with TRBD2. CDR3 length: 15 residues. The V segment lost 3 bases and the J segment 7 bases; nucleotides outside the gene matches: 8. The V gene's germline CDR1 is SGHDT and CDR2 YYEEEE. The CDR3 here is CASSSLGLALNEQFF. In DNA, the CDR3 is TGTGCCAGCAGCTCTTTAGGACTAGCGTTAAATGAGCAGTTCTTC.

This chain links TRBV4-1 with TRBJ1-2, with D hard to call. CDR1 is MGHRA and CDR2 is YSYEKL in the germline V gene. The CDR3 totals 14 residues. Trimming took 1 base from V and 0 from J, leaving 6 bases between them. CDR3 region: CASSQVGANYGYTF. CDR3 nucleotides: TGCGCCAGCAGCCAAGTGGGCGCTAACTATGGCTACACCTTC.

The V and J genes are TRBV19 and TRBJ2-2; the D gene is possibly TRBD2 (6 bases). The CDR3 is 15 amino acids. Deletions cut 3 bases from V and 4 bases from J, with 12 bases between. Germline-derived CDR1 and CDR2 are LNHDA and SQIVND (reference sequence). The CDR3 protein is CASSIGGRSTGELFF. CDR3 coding DNA: TGTGCCAGTAGTATTGGAGGGAGGAGCACCGGGGAGCTGTTTTTT.

This clone was detected a few times. This CDR3 is CASRRTGSDYEQYF. The CDR3 region has the DNA TGTGCCAGTAGGAGAACAGGAAGTGATTACGAGCAGTACTTC. The chain employs TRBV19 and TRBJ2-7; the D gene is possibly TRBD1 (5 bases). This CDR3 is 14 amino acids long. Per germline, CDR1 LNHDA and CDR2 SQIVND (reference sequence). V was clipped by 6 bases and J by 4 bases, with 16 bases between them. The full variable domain, with the rest looked up from reference TRBV19 and TRBJ2-7, is DGGITQSPKYLFRKEGQNVTLSCEQNLNHDAMYWYRQDPGQGLRLIYYSQIVNDFQKGDIAEGYSVSREKKESFPLTVTSAQKNPTAFYLCASRRTGSDYEQYFGPGTRLTVT.

J is TRBJ1-1 and V is TRBV5-1; no definite D call. The V gene lost 5 bases and the J gene lost 0 bases, with 11 bases spanning the gap. CDR1 SGHRS and CDR2 YFSETQ come from the germline V gene. The CDR3 loop spans 14 amino acids. In DNA form, the CDR3 reads TGCGCCAGCAGGGTTCAAAACATGAACACTGAAGCTTTCTTT. Protein: CASRVQNMNTEAFF.

The V and J genes are TRBV7-9 and TRBJ1-4; D ambiguous. Germline V lookup: CDR1 SEHNR, CDR2 FQNEAQ (reference sequence). Trimming cost V 5 bases and J 0 bases, with 4 bases left between them. The CDR3 totals 13 residues. The CDR3 nucleotides read TGTGCCAGCAGCCCAGCAACTAATGAAAAACTGTTTTTT. Translating it yields CASSPATNEKLFF.

The rearrangement uses TRBV10-3 and TRBJ2-5, with D perhaps matching TRBD2 (6 bases). Trimming removed 10 bases from V and 1 base from J, with 19 bases in between. This CDR3 is built from 15 residues. Germline V gene data show CDR1 as ENHRY and CDR2 as SYGVKD. CDR3 bases: TGTGCCACCTCCACGGGGGAAGGAGGCCAAGAGACCCAGTACTTC. Translated, it gives CATSTGEGGQETQYF.

The J gene is TRBJ1-6, the V gene TRBV7-8; D is unclear. CDR3 size: 16 residues. Trimming removed 2 bases at V and 7 bases at J, with 15 bases between. Germline assignment: CDR1 SGHVS and CDR2 FQNEAQ. This CDR3 is CASSLSVRGRNSPLHF. The CDR3 DNA reads as TGTGCCAGCAGCTTATCCGTCCGGGGAAGGAATTCACCCCTCCACTTT.

The chain employs TRBV4-3 and TRBJ2-7, with D perhaps TRBD2 (6 bases). The CDR3 consists of 15 residues. The V gene lost 1 base and the J gene lost 0 bases, with 10 bases spanning the gap. Germline V gene sequence: CDR1 LGHNA, CDR2 YSLEER. The CDR3 spells CASSQGAGNSYEQYF. CDR3 bases: TGCGCCAGCAGCCAAGGGGCGGGGAACTCCTACGAGCAGTACTTC.

The gene calls are TRBV28 and TRBJ1-2; unclear D gene. The CDR3 extends over 15 amino acids. The germline V and J ends were trimmed by 8 bases and 8 bases, with 24 bases remaining between them. In germline, CDR1 is MDHEN, CDR2 SYDVKM. The DNA for the CDR3 is TGTGCCAGCTTGGAACGACCGGGATCTGATAGAGGCTACACCTTC. Encoded protein: CASLERPGSDRGYTF.

The chain links TRBV6-6 to TRBJ1-6; 7 bases line up with TRBD1. The trim removed 10 bases at V and 7 bases at J, leaving 10 bases unmatched. The CDR3 sequence is 14 residues long. The V gene's germline CDR1 is MNHNY and CDR2 SVGAGI (reference sequence). The DNA for the CDR3 is TGTGCCACCAATAGGGGGCAGAACAATTCACCCCTCCACTTT. Its protein is CATNRGQNNSPLHF.

This clone occurred a few times. The gene calls are TRBV27 and TRBJ1-1; D not resolved. The CDR3 loop spans 9 amino acids. Germline CDR1 reads MNHEY; CDR2 reads SMNVEV (reference sequence). Between the trimmed V and J ends, which lost 4 bases and 8 bases, there was a span of 2 bases. Here the CDR3 DNA reads TGTGCCAGCAGTTCAGAAGCTTTCTTT. This translates into CASSSEAFF.

This clone came up a few times. This chain joins TRBV5-1 and TRBJ2-6; no firm D call. Trimming removed 0 bases at V and 2 bases at J, with 9 bases between. Germline V gives CDR1 SGHRS, CDR2 YFSETQ. The CDR3 totals 16 residues. This CDR3 reads CASSLVVSPGANVLTF. DNA for the CDR3: TGCGCCAGCAGCTTGGTCGTGTCCCCTGGGGCCAACGTCCTGACTTTC.

This sequence joins TRBV28 and TRBJ2-7, with TRBD2 identical over 7 bases. The CDR3 is 16 amino acids. Per the germline V gene, CDR1 is MDHEN and CDR2 is SYDVKM. V trimming: 6 bases; J trimming: 6 bases; junction bases outside the gene matches: 17. The CDR3 loop is CASRSSPGGNFGEQYF. Here the CDR3 DNA reads TGTGCCAGCAGGTCCTCCCCGGGGGGTAATTTCGGCGAGCAGTACTTC.

Comment on this clone: An end of the junction differs from the germline gene, which may be a read error. The rearrangement uses TRBV6-6 and TRBJ1-2; D gene uncertain. Germline V gives CDR1 MNHNY, CDR2 SVGAGI (reference sequence). The CDR3 spans 11 residues. Here the CDR3 DNA reads TGTGCCAGCAGTTCACCTACCCATATCCTCTTC. Translation: CASSSPTHILF.

The V and J genes are TRBV4-3 and TRBJ1-5; no reliable D call. The germline gives CDR1 LGHNA, CDR2 YSLEER. V was clipped by 0 bases and J by 1 base, with 7 bases between them. This CDR3 region has 15 residues. The CDR3 DNA sequence: TGCGCCAGCAGCCAAGACATCGGGAGCAATCAGCCCCAGCATTTT. Its protein is CASSQDIGSNQPQHF.

V gene TRBV5-4 combines with J gene TRBJ2-3; TRBD1 agrees at 7 bases. Unmatched junction bases numbered 18, after V lost 4 bases and J lost 4 bases. Germline CDR1 and CDR2: SGHNT and YYREEE (reference sequence). This CDR3 has 18 amino acids. The CDR3 loop reads CASSLGQDPYLTADTQYF. The CDR3 bases are TGTGCCAGCAGCCTCGGACAGGATCCGTACCTCACAGCAGATACGCAGTATTTT.

This clone has a single count. The chain has TRBV5-8 and TRBJ1-6; D remains unclear. Germline loops: CDR1 SGHTS, CDR2 YDEGEE. This CDR3 is 12 amino acids long. V was trimmed by 5 bases and J by 5 bases, leaving 5 bases between them. CDR3 nucleotide sequence: TGTGCCAGCAGATCAGATAATTCACCCCTCCACTTT. As protein: CASRSDNSPLHF.

This clone was seen more than once but under ten times. Other DNA variants within this sample encode the same CDR3. The V and J genes are TRBV6-1 and TRBJ1-1; D may be TRBD1 (5 bases). Germline CDR1 reads MNHNS; CDR2 reads SASEGT. V shed 6 bases and J shed 6 bases, with 17 bases lying between them. CDR3 length: 14 amino acids. The CDR3 spells CASSLAQGKPEAFF. The CDR3 DNA is TGTGCCAGCAGCTTAGCTCAGGGTAAACCTGAAGCTTTCTTT.

The chain employs TRBV6-4 and TRBJ2-3; 8 bases map to TRBD2. The CDR3 runs to 19 residues. J was trimmed by 4 bases and V by 5 bases; bases with no gene match: 20. The germline V gene encodes CDR1 MRHNA and CDR2 SNTAGT. The CDR3 nucleotides read TGTGCCAGCAGTAAGTGGGGGACGACCGGGACTAGATTCGCAGATACGCAGTATTTT. Translating gives CASSKWGTTGTRFADTQYF.

This rearrangement joins TRBV11-2 to TRBJ1-4; 7 bases match TRBD1. The CDR3 sequence is 13 residues long. The V segment lost 8 bases and the J segment 8 bases; nucleotides outside the gene matches: 8. Germline V gene lookup returns CDR1 SGHAT and CDR2 FQNNGV. The CDR3 sequence is CASGDSNTEKLFF. As DNA, the CDR3 is TGTGCCAGCGGGGACAGTAATACCGAAAAACTGTTTTTT. Full variable domain (outside the CDR3, taken from reference TRBV11-2 and TRBJ1-4): EAGVAQSPRYKIIEKRQSVAFWCNPISGHATLYWYQQILGQGPKLLIQFQNNGVVDDSQLPKDRFSAERLKGVDSTLKIQPAKLEDSAVYLCASGDSNTEKLFFGSGTQLSVL.

The chain has TRBV10-3 and TRBJ2-5; 12 bases are shared with TRBD2. Germline CDR1 reads ENHRY; CDR2 reads SYGVKD. This CDR3 comprises 14 residues. V lost 8 bases, J lost 7 bases, and 8 bases stayed unmatched. The DNA for the CDR3 is TGTGCCATCCGGACTAGCGGGGACGAAGGGACCCAGTACTTC. Translation: CAIRTSGDEGTQYF.

V and J are TRBV2 and TRBJ2-7; no clear D gene. The germline V and J ends were trimmed by 7 bases and 3 bases, with 7 bases remaining between them. Looked up from germline, CDR1 is SNHLY and CDR2 is FYNNEI. The CDR3 has 11 residues. The CDR3 coding sequence is TGTGCCAGCACCAACGGCTACGAGCAGTACTTC. It encodes CASTNGYEQYF.

V gene TRBV9 combines with J gene TRBJ1-2, with TRBD1 matching 7 bases. The ends lost 3 bases at V and 5 bases at J; junction bases unmatched: 1. Germline V gene data show CDR1 as SGDLS and CDR2 as YYNGEE. The CDR3 loop spans 12 amino acids. CDR3 amino acids: CASSAGGYGYTF. The CDR3 region has the DNA TGTGCCAGCAGCGCAGGGGGGTATGGCTACACCTTC.

CDR3 DNA sequence: TGCGCCAGCAGCTTGGAATCGCGCTCTGGGGCCAACGTCCTGACTTTC. Protein sequence: CASSLESRSGANVLTF. V usage is TRBV5-1 and J usage is TRBJ2-6, with D unresolved. V gave up 0 bases and J gave up 0 bases, with 7 bases separating them. This CDR3 is 16 amino acids long. The germline CDR1 and CDR2 sequences are SGHRS and YFSETQ. Combining the CDR3 with reference TRBV5-1 and TRBJ2-6 gives the whole variable domain KAGVTQTPRYLIKTRGQQVTLSCSPISGHRSVSWYQQTPGQGLQFLFEYFSETQRNKGNFPGRFSGRQFSNSRSEMNVSTLELGDSALYLCASSLESRSGANVLTFGAGSRLTVL.

The chain uses TRBV7-9 and TRBJ2-2; 12 bases agree with TRBD2. Germline V gene sequence: CDR1 SEHNR, CDR2 FQNEAQ (reference sequence). This CDR3 contains 19 residues. Trimming at V came to 0 bases and at J to 4 bases, leaving 9 bases not matched to a gene. CDR3 in DNA: TGTGCCAGCAGCTTAGCGATGACTAGCGGGGGATGGTTCACCGGGGAGCTGTTTTTT. Translated, it gives CASSLAMTSGGWFTGELFF. The complete variable domain, with remaining parts taken from reference TRBV7-9 and TRBJ2-2, reads DTGVSQNPRHKITKRGQNVTFRCDPISEHNRLYWYRQTLGQGPEFLTYFQNEAQLEKSRLLSDRFSAERPKGSFSTLEIQRTEQGDSAMYLCASSLAMTSGGWFTGELFFGEGSRLTVL.

This clone has just one count. V gene TRBV18 combines with J gene TRBJ2-7; possibly TRBD2 for D (5 bases). Germline CDR1 is KGHSH and CDR2 is LQKENI. The V end lost 2 bases, the J end lost 4 bases, and 6 bases lay between the germline ends. The CDR3 spans 12 residues. The DNA of the CDR3 is TGTGCCAGCTCACCAGGGAGTTACGAGCAGTACTTC. Encoded protein: CASSPGSYEQYF.

The J gene is TRBJ1-1, the V gene TRBV5-4; D is perhaps TRBD1 (5 bases). The CDR3 is 14 amino acids. Germline V gives CDR1 SGHNT, CDR2 YYREEE (reference sequence). With 7 bases removed from V and 0 bases from J, the gap between germline ends came to 13 bases. The chain's CDR3 is CASAKTDLNTEAFF. CDR3 DNA sequence: TGTGCCAGCGCAAAGACAGATTTGAACACTGAAGCTTTCTTT.

The chain carries TRBV5-4 and TRBJ2-5; 8 bases line up with TRBD1. J lost 5 bases, V lost 4 bases, and 7 bases had no gene match. Germline CDR1 is SGHNT and CDR2 is YYREEE (reference sequence). CDR3 length: 14 residues. The CDR3 region has the DNA TGTGCCAGCAGCGTCAAACAGGGGGTCGAGACCCAGTACTTC. Amino acids: CASSVKQGVETQYF.